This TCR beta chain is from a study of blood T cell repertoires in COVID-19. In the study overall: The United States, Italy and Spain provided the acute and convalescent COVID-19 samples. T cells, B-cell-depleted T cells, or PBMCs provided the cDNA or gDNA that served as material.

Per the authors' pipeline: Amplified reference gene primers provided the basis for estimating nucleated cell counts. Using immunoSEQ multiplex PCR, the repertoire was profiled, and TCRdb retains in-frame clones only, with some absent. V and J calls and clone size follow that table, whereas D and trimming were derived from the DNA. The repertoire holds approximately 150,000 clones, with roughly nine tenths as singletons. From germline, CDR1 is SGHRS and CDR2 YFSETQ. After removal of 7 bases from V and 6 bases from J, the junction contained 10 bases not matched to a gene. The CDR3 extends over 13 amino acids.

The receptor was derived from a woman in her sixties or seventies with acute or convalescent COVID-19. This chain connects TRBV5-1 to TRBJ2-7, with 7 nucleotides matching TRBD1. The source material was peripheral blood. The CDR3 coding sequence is TGCGCCAGCTCGGACAGGACTCGGCGCGAGCAGTACTTC. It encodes CASSDRTRREQYF.